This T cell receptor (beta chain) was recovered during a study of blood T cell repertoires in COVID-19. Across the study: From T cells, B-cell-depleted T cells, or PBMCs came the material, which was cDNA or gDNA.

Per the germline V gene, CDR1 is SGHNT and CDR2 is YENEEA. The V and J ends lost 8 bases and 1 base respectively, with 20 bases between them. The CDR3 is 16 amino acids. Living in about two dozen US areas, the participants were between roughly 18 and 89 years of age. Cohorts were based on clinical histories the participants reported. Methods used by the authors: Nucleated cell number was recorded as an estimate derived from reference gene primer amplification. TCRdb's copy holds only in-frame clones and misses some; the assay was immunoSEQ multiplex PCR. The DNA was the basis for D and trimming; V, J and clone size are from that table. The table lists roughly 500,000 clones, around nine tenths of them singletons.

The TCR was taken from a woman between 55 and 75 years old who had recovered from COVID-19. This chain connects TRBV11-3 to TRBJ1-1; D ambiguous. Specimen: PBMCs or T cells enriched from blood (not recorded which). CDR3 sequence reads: CASSPRGEVKNTEAFF. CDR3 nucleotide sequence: TGTGCCAGCTCACCTCGGGGAGAGGTTAAGAACACTGAAGCTTTCTTT.